This T cell receptor beta chain was sequenced for a study of cytomegalovirus exposure and HLA in healthy donors. Study findings and constraints: In a later analysis, at a false discovery rate of 0.05, roughly 17,000 TCR beta sequences matched HLA alleles. Later analysis placed DRB1 highest and HLA-C lowest in TCR association rates, which differed by HLA locus. Cytomegalovirus-associated TCR beta chains were listed, numbering around 150. It was reported in a later analysis that an Asian-associated ancestry cluster showed fewer N-insertions than the approximately 670-donor mean.

From germline, CDR1 is SGHTA and CDR2 FQGTGA. This CDR3 contains 16 residues. Germline trimming cut 4 bases from V and 4 bases from J; bases unmatched to any gene: 10. The PCR ran on 60 Vbeta and 13 Jbeta primers. TCRdb keeps only in-frame clones here, not all; method: immunoSEQ multiplex PCR. The table records about 160,000 clones, over 80% of them present only once. A note on this clone: Its cognate antigen is unknown.

V is TRBV7-3 and J is TRBJ2-3; TRBD1 agrees at 8 bases. Specimen: PBMCs. The sequence derives from a girl between 10 and 17 years old in good health and CMV-seropositive. As DNA, the CDR3 is TGTGCCAGCAGCTGGGGTTCACAGGGGGGCGCAGATACGCAGTATTTT. Its protein is CASSWGSQGGADTQYF.